What follows are 25 T cell receptor beta chains derived from one specimen sequenced in a study of Tregs in tolerant kidney transplant recipients. Some clones are missing from TCRdb's copy, which holds only in-frame ones; the method was immunoSEQ multiplex PCR. The sample consists of fewer than 100,000 clones, over 85% of them appearing once. The sample consisted of CD4+ T cells from blood, taken before the transplant. The source of these receptors is a human donor who received a combined kidney and bone marrow transplant.

J is TRBJ2-5 and V is TRBV7-9, with D unclear. Germline assignment: CDR1 SEHNR and CDR2 FQNEAQ (reference sequence). The CDR3 contains 12 residues. Deletions cut 6 bases from V and 0 bases from J, with 5 bases between. The CDR3 here is CASRSNQETQYF. CDR3 DNA sequence: TGTGCCAGCAGGAGTAACCAAGAGACCCAGTACTTC.

This clone was recorded only once. J is TRBJ1-2 and V is TRBV30, with 7 bases lining up with TRBD1. Looked up from germline, CDR1 is GTSNPN and CDR2 is SVGIG (reference sequence). Trimming at V came to 1 base and at J to 1 base, leaving 6 bases not matched to a gene. The CDR3 is 15 amino acids. CDR3 sequence reads: CAWSATGVYNYGYTF. Here the CDR3 DNA reads TGTGCCTGGAGTGCCACAGGGGTATATAACTATGGCTACACCTTC.

The chain couples TRBV18 to TRBJ2-3; maybe TRBD1 (5 bases). In germline, CDR1 is KGHSH, CDR2 LQKENI. V was shortened by 2 bases and J by 4 bases, with 13 bases between the two germline ends. CDR3 length: 15 residues. The CDR3 DNA is TGTGCCAGCTCACCAGACAGTCAGATTTCAGATACGCAGTATTTT. It yields the protein CASSPDSQISDTQYF.

This clone was detected only once. J is TRBJ1-5 and V is TRBV5-8; TRBD1 matches at 7 bases. The trim removed 4 bases at V and 0 bases at J, leaving 7 bases unmatched. Per the germline V gene, CDR1 is SGHTS and CDR2 is YDEGEE. The CDR3 is made up of 16 amino acids. The DNA of the CDR3 is TGTGCCAGCAGCCATACAGGGGTCTTTAGCAATCAGCCCCAGCATTTT. Translated: CASSHTGVFSNQPQHF.

The chain links TRBV6-6 to TRBJ2-7, with a possible D match to TRBD2 (5 bases). Trimming took 2 bases from V and 4 from J, leaving 12 bases between them. This CDR3 is built from 14 residues. Germline V CDR1 and CDR2: MNHNY, SVGAGI (reference sequence). The DNA of the CDR3 is TGTGCCAGCAGTTACCGGCTAGCCGCGTACGAGCAGTACTTC. It codes for CASSYRLAAYEQYF.

This clone showed up just once. V is TRBV2 and J is TRBJ2-5; possible D gene TRBD1, 5 bases. The CDR3 runs 12 residues. The V end lost 6 bases, the J end lost 5 bases, and 10 bases lay between the germline ends. Per the germline V gene, CDR1 is SNHLY and CDR2 is FYNNEI. CDR3 sequence: CASSYRTETQYF. The CDR3 region has the DNA TGTGCCAGCAGCTACAGGACGGAGACCCAGTACTTC.

This clone appeared a single time. The chain recombines TRBV7-6 with TRBJ1-3; perhaps TRBD1 as D (5 bases). Trimming removed 6 bases from V and 3 bases from J, with 12 bases in between. This CDR3 contains 14 residues. Germline-derived CDR1 and CDR2 are SGHVS and FNYEAQ. The CDR3 protein is CASSLSGGGNTIYF. CDR3 nucleotides: TGTGCCAGCAGTTTATCGGGGGGTGGAAACACCATATATTTT.

V usage is TRBV5-1 and J usage is TRBJ1-3, with D perhaps TRBD1 (6 bases). Between the trimmed V and J ends, which lost 0 bases and 1 base, there was a span of 8 bases. The CDR3 spans 15 residues. Germline lookup yields CDR1 SGHRS and CDR2 YFSETQ. CDR3 bases: TGCGCCAGCAGCTTGGTAGGACAGTCTGGAAACACCATATATTTT. Translation: CASSLVGQSGNTIYF.

The chain recombines TRBV7-2 with TRBJ2-7; 7 bases fit TRBD1. With 5 bases clipped from V and 6 bases from J, the junction kept 16 bases outside the gene matches. Germline CDR1 and CDR2: SGHTA and FQGNSA. The CDR3 is made up of 16 amino acids. CDR3 residues: CASSINSRQGPSEQYF. The CDR3 DNA reads as TGTGCCAGCAGCATAAATTCAAGACAGGGCCCGTCCGAGCAGTACTTC.

This rearrangement joins TRBV11-2 to TRBJ1-5; 8 bases map to TRBD1. Trimming cost V 4 bases and J 4 bases; bases outside gene matches: 6. The germline V gene has CDR1 SGHAT and CDR2 FQNNGV. The CDR3 is 15 amino acids. The CDR3 protein is CASSSRTGLNQPQHF. The CDR3 coding sequence is TGTGCCAGCAGCTCCCGGACAGGGCTAAATCAGCCCCAGCATTTT.

The chain links TRBV25-1 to TRBJ2-7; the D gene is possibly TRBD2 (6 bases). Trimming took 0 bases from V and 1 from J, leaving 7 bases between them. CDR1 and CDR2 (germline): MGHDK, SYGVNS. The CDR3 has 14 amino acids. The CDR3 DNA reads as TGTGCCAGCAGTGAATATGGGGGGTCCTACGAGCAGTACTTC. Translating gives CASSEYGGSYEQYF.

The rearrangement links TRBV25-1 to TRBJ1-2; no reliable D call. Looked up from germline, CDR1 is MGHDK and CDR2 is SYGVNS. There are 14 residues in the CDR3. V lost 4 bases, J lost 5 bases, and 14 bases lay in between. The CDR3, as DNA: TGTGCCAGCAGTGGTATAAGGACGGGATATGGCTACACCTTC. Translating it yields CASSGIRTGYGYTF.

The V call is TRBV7-9, the J call TRBJ2-5; TRBD1 matches at 8 bases. With the DNA end fitting TRBJ2-7 better, the J assignment may be wrong. Germline values: CDR1 SEHNR, CDR2 FQNEAQ (reference sequence). The CDR3 runs 14 residues. Written as DNA, the CDR3 is TGTGCCAGCAGCTTAGGAGGACAGGGCTACGAGCAGTACTTC. It specifies CASSLGGQGYEQYF.

V usage is TRBV19 and J usage is TRBJ1-2; the match to TRBD1 covers 8 bases. After removal of 7 bases from V and 8 bases from J, the junction contained 9 bases not matched to a gene. The germline gives CDR1 LNHDA, CDR2 SQIVND (reference sequence). The CDR3 extends over 13 amino acids. The CDR3 DNA follows: TGTGCCAGTAAACCACAGGGGGTCAGAGGCTACACCTTC. Translated: CASKPQGVRGYTF.

The rearrangement uses TRBV7-2 and TRBJ2-3; 15 bases line up with TRBD2. Germline CDR1 reads SGHTA; CDR2 reads FQGNSA. Germline trimming cut 6 bases from V and 15 bases from J; bases unmatched to any gene: 10. There are 14 residues in the CDR3. CDR3 DNA: TGTGCCAGCAGTCCCGGGACTAGCGGGGGGCCCAATTATTTT. The encoded protein is CASSPGTSGGPNYF. Supplemented by reference TRBV7-2 and TRBJ2-3, the full variable domain reads GAGVSQSPSNKVTEKGKDVELRCDPISGHTALYWYRQSLGQGLEFLIYFQGNSAPDKSGLPSDRFSAERTGGSVSTLTIQRTQQEDSAVYLCASSPGTSGGPNYFGPGTRLTVL.

The chain is built from TRBV4-2 and TRBJ2-7; tentative D call: TRBD2 (6 bases). The CDR3 extends over 17 amino acids. Germline loops: CDR1 LGHNA, CDR2 YNFKEQ. V dropped 0 bases and J dropped 5 bases, with 20 bases sitting between them. The CDR3 reads CASSQEANPGLGDEQYF. As DNA, the CDR3 is TGTGCCAGCAGCCAAGAGGCGAACCCGGGACTCGGCGACGAGCAGTACTTC.

V gene TRBV7-7 combines with J gene TRBJ2-2; weak D call: TRBD1 (5 bases). Trimming removed 6 bases from V and 0 bases from J, with 17 bases in between. CDR1 and CDR2 from the germline V gene are SSHAT and FNYEAQ (reference sequence). The length of the CDR3 is 17 residues. The CDR3 bases are TGTGCCAGCAGTTTCCTTAAGACAGCGTCGAACACCGGGGAGCTGTTTTTT. Encoded protein: CASSFLKTASNTGELFF.

The J gene is TRBJ2-1, the V gene TRBV4-1, with a tentative D call TRBD2 (7 bases). The CDR3 contains 16 residues. V was clipped by 4 bases and J by 2 bases, with 15 bases between them. The V gene's germline CDR1 is MGHRA and CDR2 YSYEKL. The CDR3 sequence: CASSLAGGGTYNEQFF. The CDR3 coding sequence is TGCGCCAGCAGCCTCGCGGGCGGGGGCACCTACAATGAGCAGTTCTTC.

This chain uses TRBV4-2 with TRBJ2-3, with 9 bases fitting TRBD2. This CDR3 region has 19 residues. The germline CDR1 and CDR2 sequences are LGHNA and YNFKEQ. V shed 5 bases and J 4 bases; nucleotides not matched to a gene: 19. CDR3 nucleotides: TGTGCCAGCAGCTATAGCGGGAGCGCTTACGATTTTGGCGCAGATACGCAGTATTTT. Translation gives CASSYSGSAYDFGADTQYF.

This chain links TRBV10-3 with TRBJ1-3; D unclear. CDR3 length equals 14 residues. CDR1 is ENHRY and CDR2 is SYGVKD in the germline V gene. Trimming removed 4 bases at V and 0 bases at J, with 7 bases between. The CDR3 bases are TGTGCCATCAGTGGCGGCTCCTCTGGAAACACCATATATTTT. Translated: CAISGGSSGNTIYF.

V usage is TRBV4-3 and J usage is TRBJ2-3, with D possibly matching TRBD2 (5 bases). CDR3 length equals 16 residues. Germline assignment: CDR1 LGHNA and CDR2 YSLEER. Trimming left V 0 bases short and J 2 bases short, with 12 bases between. The CDR3 spells CASSQDGRGSTDTQYF. The CDR3 nucleotides are TGCGCCAGCAGCCAAGATGGGCGCGGGTCCACAGATACGCAGTATTTT.

The CDR3 nucleotides read TGTGCCAGCAGCCTCTCTGGAAACACCATATATTTT. This sequence encodes CASSLSGNTIYF. The V and J genes are TRBV11-2 and TRBJ1-3; D is undetermined. In germline, CDR1 is SGHAT, CDR2 FQNNGV. This CDR3 is built from 12 residues. The ends were cut back, 5 bases at V and 0 bases at J, with 2 bases in the middle.

As DNA, the CDR3 is TGTGCCAGCCGGGAGGATACCTACAATGAGCAGTTCTTC. This codes for CASREDTYNEQFF. J is TRBJ2-1 and V is TRBV6-5; 7 bases are a match to TRBD2. V shed 8 bases, J shed 2 bases, and the junction held 3 bases outside the gene matches. Germline CDR1 MNHEY, CDR2 SVGAGI. The CDR3 consists of 13 residues.

This sequence joins TRBV20-1 and TRBJ2-1; D is perhaps TRBD1 (6 bases). Trimming took off 5 bases at V and 9 bases at J, with 11 bases between the two ends. From germline, CDR1 is DFQATT and CDR2 SNEGSKA (reference sequence). CDR3 length: 11 amino acids. This CDR3 is CSAPGTFEQFF. The CDR3 coding sequence is TGCAGTGCTCCCGGGACATTTGAGCAGTTCTTC.

As regards this clone: Other DNA sequences from this sample encode an identical CDR3 as well. The chain employs TRBV7-7 and TRBJ2-7; D not resolved. CDR3 length: 19 residues. Per germline, CDR1 SSHAT and CDR2 FNYEAQ (reference sequence). V was cut by 9 bases and J by 7 bases, with 37 bases left in between. CDR3 region: CASPLIPGSSGLVVYEQYF. The CDR3 coding sequence is TGTGCCAGTCCCCTCATTCCCGGTTCTTCAGGTTTAGTCGTATATGAGCAGTACTTC.